This TCR beta chain stems from a study of shared clonotypes between healthy human individuals. As for the study in general: Per-donor plates numbered three CD4 naive, three CD4 memory, two CD8 naive and one CD8 memory. Overall study findings and caveats: Sharing across four donors was highest in naive CD4 (around 5%) and lowest in memory CD8 (approximately 0.4%). Memory subsets generally showed smaller estimated richness than naive subsets did.

On this clone: Its antigen remains unidentified.

Per the germline V gene, CDR1 is SGHTA and CDR2 is FQGNSA. Trimming cost V 3 bases and J 7 bases, with 9 bases left between them. This CDR3 has 12 residues. Generated by immunoSEQ multiplex PCR, the TCRdb table keeps only in-frame clones and is missing some. The profile shows over a million clones, about 80% of them singletons. Input material: memory CD4+ T cells from PBMCs. Documented subset: CD45RA-negative fraction. The J gene is TRBJ1-2, the V gene TRBV7-2; the D is unclear. The sequence came from a man in his late teens or twenties in good health. Some clones in this sample may be carry-over from other donors' samples. CDR3 nucleotides: TGTGCCAGCAGCTTCCAGATTGGTGGCTACACCTTC. Translating it yields CASSFQIGGYTF.